This TCR beta chain emerged from a study of CD8+ T cells in alopecia areata. cDNA serving as the sequencing template came from extracted, reverse transcribed RNA. Libraries were prepared by immunoSEQ multiplex PCR; TCRdb keeps only in-frame clonotypes and omits some of them. The repertoire holds about 200,000 clones, with about three fifths as singletons. As to treatment: oral pan-JAK inhibitor, 5-10 mg twice daily. This clone appeared a few times. CDR3 length: 14 amino acids. With 4 bases clipped from V and 4 bases from J, the junction kept 6 bases outside the gene matches. Germline V gene sequence: CDR1 SGHRS, CDR2 YFSETQ.

The material sequenced was CD4+ T cells sorted from blood, taken at week 4, from a patient treated with tofacitinib. The V call is TRBV5-1, the J call TRBJ1-2, with 8 bases matching TRBD1. This clonotype originated in a human donor with alopecia areata. DNA of the CDR3: TGCGCCAGCAGCGCGGACAGGGTCGCCTATGGCTACACCTTC. Translation gives CASSADRVAYGYTF.